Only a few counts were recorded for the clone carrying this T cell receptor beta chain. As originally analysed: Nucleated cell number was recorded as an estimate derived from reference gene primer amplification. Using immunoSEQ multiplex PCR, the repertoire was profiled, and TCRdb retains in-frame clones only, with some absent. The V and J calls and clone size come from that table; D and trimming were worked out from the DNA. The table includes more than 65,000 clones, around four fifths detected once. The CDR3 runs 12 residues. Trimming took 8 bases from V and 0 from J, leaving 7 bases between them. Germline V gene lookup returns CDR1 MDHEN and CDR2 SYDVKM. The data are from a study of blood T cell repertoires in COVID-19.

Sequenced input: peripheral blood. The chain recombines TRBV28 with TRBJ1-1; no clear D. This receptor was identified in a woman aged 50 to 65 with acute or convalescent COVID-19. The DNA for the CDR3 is TGTGCCAGCGGACTTATGAACACTGAAGCTTTCTTT. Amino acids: CASGLMNTEAFF. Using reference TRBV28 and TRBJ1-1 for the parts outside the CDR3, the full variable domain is DVKVTQSSRYLVKRTGEKVFLECVQDMDHENMFWYRQDPGLGLRLIYFSYDVKMKEKGDIPEGYSVSREKKERFSLILESASTNQTSMYLCASGLMNTEAFFGQGTRLTVV.